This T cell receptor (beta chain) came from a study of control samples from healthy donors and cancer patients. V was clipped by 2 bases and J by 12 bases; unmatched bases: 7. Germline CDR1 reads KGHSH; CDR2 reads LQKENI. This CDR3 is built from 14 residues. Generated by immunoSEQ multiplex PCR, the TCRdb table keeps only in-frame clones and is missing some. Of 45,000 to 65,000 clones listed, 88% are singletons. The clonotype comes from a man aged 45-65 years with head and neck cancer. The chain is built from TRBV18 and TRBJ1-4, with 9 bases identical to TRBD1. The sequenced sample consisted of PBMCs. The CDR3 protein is CASSPALDRGELFF. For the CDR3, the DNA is TGTGCCAGCTCACCAGCCTTGGACAGGGGTGAACTGTTTTTT.